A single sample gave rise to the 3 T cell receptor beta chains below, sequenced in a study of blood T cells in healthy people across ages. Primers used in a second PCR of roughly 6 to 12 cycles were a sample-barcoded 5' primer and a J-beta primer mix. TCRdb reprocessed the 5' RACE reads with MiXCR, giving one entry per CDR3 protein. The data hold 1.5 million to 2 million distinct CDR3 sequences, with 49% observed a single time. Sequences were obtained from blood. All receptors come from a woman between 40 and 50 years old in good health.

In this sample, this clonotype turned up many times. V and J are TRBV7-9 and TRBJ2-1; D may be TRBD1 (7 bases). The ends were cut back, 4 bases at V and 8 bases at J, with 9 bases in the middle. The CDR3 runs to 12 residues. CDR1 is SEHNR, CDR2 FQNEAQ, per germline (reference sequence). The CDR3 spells CASSSRGDEQFF. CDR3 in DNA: TGTGCCAGCAGCTCCAGGGGGGATGAGCAGTTCTTC.

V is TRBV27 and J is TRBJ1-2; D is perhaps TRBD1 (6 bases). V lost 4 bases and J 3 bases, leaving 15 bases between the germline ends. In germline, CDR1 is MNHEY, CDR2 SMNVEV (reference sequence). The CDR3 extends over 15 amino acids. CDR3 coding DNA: TGTGCCAGCAGTTCGTCCCAGCAGGGGTACTATGGCTACACCTTC. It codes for CASSSSQQGYYGYTF.

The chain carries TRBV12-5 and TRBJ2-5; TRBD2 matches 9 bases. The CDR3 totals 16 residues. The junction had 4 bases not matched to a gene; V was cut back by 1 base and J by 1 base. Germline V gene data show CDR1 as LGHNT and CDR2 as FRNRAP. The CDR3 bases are TGTGCTAGTGGTTTGGGAGCGGGGGGCACCCAAGAGACCCAGTACTTC. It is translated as CASGLGAGGTQETQYF.